These T cell receptor beta chains were read from a single sample in a study of shared clonotypes between healthy human individuals. Measured with immunoSEQ multiplex PCR; TCRdb has only the in-frame clones, and not every one. The sample consists of some 900,000 clones, around 80% of them appearing once. The sequenced material came from memory CD4+ T cells sorted from blood. The receptors were sampled from a man between 18 and 29 years old in good health. The CDR3 runs from the conserved cysteine through the conserved F or W. The order of the fields is J gene, D gene, V gene, CDR3 DNA, CDR3 protein. The D gene is left open where the match is weak.

j_gene: TRBJ2-5
d_gene: TRBD2
v_gene: TRBV27
CDR3nt: TGTGCCAGCAAGGCCTGGGGAGGGCCATGGGAGACCCAGTACTTC
CDR3aa: CASKAWGGPWETQYF

j_gene: TRBJ2-5
d_gene: TRBD1
v_gene: TRBV10-3
CDR3nt: TGTGCCATCAGACAGGGGGCAGGGCAAGAGACCCAGTACTTC
CDR3aa: CAIRQGAGQETQYF

j_gene: TRBJ1-2
d_gene: .
v_gene: TRBV10-3
CDR3nt: TGTGCCATCAGTGTTGGCAGGAGTTCTAACTATGGCTACACCTTC
CDR3aa: CAISVGRSSNYGYTF

j_gene: TRBJ2-1
d_gene: TRBD2
v_gene: TRBV7-2
CDR3nt: TGTGCCAGCGCACGAGCGGGGATCTACAATGAGCAGTTCTTC
CDR3aa: CASARAGIYNEQFF

j_gene: TRBJ1-1
d_gene: TRBD1
v_gene: TRBV7-9
CDR3nt: TGTGCCAGCAGCTTACAGGGACAGCTGAACACTGAAGCTTTCTTT
CDR3aa: CASSLQGQLNTEAFF

j_gene: TRBJ2-7
d_gene: .
v_gene: TRBV14
CDR3nt: TGTGCCAGCAGACCCCGGGACGGTTCCTACGAGCAGTACTTC
CDR3aa: CASRPRDGSYEQYF

j_gene: TRBJ1-2
d_gene: .
v_gene: TRBV29-1
CDR3nt: TGCAGCGTTGAAGACCCCACATATGGCTACACCTTC
CDR3aa: CSVEDPTYGYTF

j_gene: TRBJ2-1
d_gene: TRBD2
v_gene: TRBV2
CDR3nt: TGTGCCAGCAGTGGCCTAGCGGTTTACAATGAGCAGTTCTTC
CDR3aa: CASSGLAVYNEQFF

j_gene: TRBJ2-1
d_gene: TRBD2
v_gene: TRBV15
CDR3nt: TGTGCCACCAGCAGCTCTAGCGGGGGGGCTTATGAGCAGTTCTTC
CDR3aa: CATSSSSGGAYEQFF

j_gene: TRBJ2-3
d_gene: .
v_gene: TRBV29-1
CDR3nt: TGCAGCTCCGGACGGGTAGACACAGATACGCAGTATTTT
CDR3aa: CSSGRVDTDTQYF